This T cell receptor beta chain was found in a study of identical twins. TCRdb reanalysed the 5' RACE reads using MiXCR and keeps one entry per CDR3 protein. Of 500,000 to 650,000 distinct CDR3 sequences in the sample, roughly 6.6% are singletons; the top ten hold roughly 1.6%. J gave up 6 bases and V 2 bases, and 2 bases lay outside the gene matches. This CDR3 is 14 amino acids long. Germline CDR1 SGHRS, CDR2 YFSETQ. This clonotype occurred many times. Its antigen is undetermined. The study, taken as a whole, reports: For cord blood, abundant beta clonotypes had fewer insertions, unlike memory repertoires, which showed none. Models underestimated how often monozygotic twins shared out-of-frame TCR alpha.

The data were also submitted as part of a second study, on yellow fever vaccine responses in identical twins. That source notes: Twins reportedly had a vaccine T cell response that seemed partly convergent, partly personalized.

V gene TRBV5-1 combines with J gene TRBJ2-1, with 10 bases that match TRBD2. The receptor was isolated from a woman between 18 and 29 years old in good health. What was sequenced was PBMCs. CDR3 DNA: TGCGCCAGCAGCTTAGCGGGGGGGTCCAATGAGCAGTTCTTC. This translates into CASSLAGGSNEQFF.